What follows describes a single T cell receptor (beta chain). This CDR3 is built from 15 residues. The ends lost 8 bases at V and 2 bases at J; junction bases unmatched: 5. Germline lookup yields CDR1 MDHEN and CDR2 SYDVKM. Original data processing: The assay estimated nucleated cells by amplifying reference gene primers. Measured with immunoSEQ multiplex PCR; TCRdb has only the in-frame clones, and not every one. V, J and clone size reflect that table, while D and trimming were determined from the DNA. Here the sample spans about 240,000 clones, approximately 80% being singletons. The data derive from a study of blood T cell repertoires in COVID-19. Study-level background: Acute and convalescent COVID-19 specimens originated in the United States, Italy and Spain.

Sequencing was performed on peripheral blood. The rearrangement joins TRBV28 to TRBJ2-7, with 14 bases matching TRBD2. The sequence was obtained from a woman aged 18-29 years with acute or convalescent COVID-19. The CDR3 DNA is TGTGCCAGCGGGACTAGCGGGAGCTGGGCCTACGAGCAGTACTTC. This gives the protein CASGTSGSWAYEQYF.